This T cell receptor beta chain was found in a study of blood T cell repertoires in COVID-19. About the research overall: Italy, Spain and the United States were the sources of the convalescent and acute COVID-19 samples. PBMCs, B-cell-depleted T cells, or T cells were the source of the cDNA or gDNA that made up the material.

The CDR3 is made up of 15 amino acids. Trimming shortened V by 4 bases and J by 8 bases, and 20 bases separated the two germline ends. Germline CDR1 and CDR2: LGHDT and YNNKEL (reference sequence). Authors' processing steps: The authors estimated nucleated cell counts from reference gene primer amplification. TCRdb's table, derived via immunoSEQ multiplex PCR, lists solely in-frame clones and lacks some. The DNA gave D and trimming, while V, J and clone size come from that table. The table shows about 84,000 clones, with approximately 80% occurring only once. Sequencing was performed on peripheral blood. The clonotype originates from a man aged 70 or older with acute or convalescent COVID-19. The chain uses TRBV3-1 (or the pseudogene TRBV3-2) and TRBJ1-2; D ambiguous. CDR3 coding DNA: TGTGCCAGCAGCCCCCACTATACGGGGTATCCGGGCTACACCTTC. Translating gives CASSPHYTGYPGYTF.